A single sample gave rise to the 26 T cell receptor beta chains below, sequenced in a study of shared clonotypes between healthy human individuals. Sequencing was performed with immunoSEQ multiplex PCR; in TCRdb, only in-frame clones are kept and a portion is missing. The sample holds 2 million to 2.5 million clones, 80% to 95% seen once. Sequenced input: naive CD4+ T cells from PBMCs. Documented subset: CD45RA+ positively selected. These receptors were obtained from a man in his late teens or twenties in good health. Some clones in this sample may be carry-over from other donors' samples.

CDR3: CASSQERTDTQYF. The DNA of the CDR3 is TGCGCCAGCAGCCAAGAGCGCACAGATACGCAGTATTTT. This chain uses TRBV4-3 with TRBJ2-3; no firm D call. The CDR3 is 13 amino acids. Germline V gene data show CDR1 as LGHNA and CDR2 as YSLEER. Trimming took off 0 bases at V and 1 base at J, with 2 bases between the two ends.

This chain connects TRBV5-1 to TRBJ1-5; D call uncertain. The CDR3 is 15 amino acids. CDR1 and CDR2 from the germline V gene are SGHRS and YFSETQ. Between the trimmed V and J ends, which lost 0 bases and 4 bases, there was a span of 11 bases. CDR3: CASSLEGIRNQPQHF. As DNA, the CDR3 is TGCGCCAGCAGCTTGGAAGGGATTAGGAATCAGCCCCAGCATTTT.

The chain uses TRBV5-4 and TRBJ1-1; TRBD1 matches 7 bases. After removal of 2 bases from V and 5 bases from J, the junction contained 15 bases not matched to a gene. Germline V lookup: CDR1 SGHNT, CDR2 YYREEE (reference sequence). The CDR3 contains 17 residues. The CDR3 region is CASSFPGLSTGKTEAFF. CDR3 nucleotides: TGTGCCAGCAGCTTCCCAGGTCTTTCGACAGGGAAAACTGAAGCTTTCTTT.

The CDR3 region has the DNA TGTGCCAGCAGTTTTGCTAGCGGGAGCGCCGGGGAGCTGTTTTTT. It encodes CASSFASGSAGELFF. The J gene is TRBJ2-2, the V gene TRBV28; 10 bases map to TRBD2. The V gene's germline CDR1 is MDHEN and CDR2 SYDVKM. The V and J ends lost 3 bases and 6 bases, in that order; junction bases with no gene match: 4. The CDR3 loop spans 15 amino acids.

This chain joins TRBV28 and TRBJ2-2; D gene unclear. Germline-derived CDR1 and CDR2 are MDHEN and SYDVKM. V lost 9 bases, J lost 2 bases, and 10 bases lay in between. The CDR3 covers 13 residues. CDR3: CASADPNTGELFF. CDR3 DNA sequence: TGTGCCAGTGCGGACCCTAACACCGGGGAGCTGTTTTTT.

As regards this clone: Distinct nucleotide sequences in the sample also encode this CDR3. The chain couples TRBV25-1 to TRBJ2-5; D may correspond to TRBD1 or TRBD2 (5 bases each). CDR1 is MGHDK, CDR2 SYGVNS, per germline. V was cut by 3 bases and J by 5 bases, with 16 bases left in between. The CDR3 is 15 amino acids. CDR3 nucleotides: TGTGCCAGCAGTGATTTGAATGTCGAGGGGGAGACCCAGTACTTC. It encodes CASSDLNVEGETQYF.

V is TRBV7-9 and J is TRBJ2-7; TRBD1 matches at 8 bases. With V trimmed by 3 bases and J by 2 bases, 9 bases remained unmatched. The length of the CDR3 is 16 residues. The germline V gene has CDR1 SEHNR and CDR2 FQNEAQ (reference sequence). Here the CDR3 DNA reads TGTGCCAGCAGCTTGCGGCCGGGACAGGCAACCTACGAGCAGTACTTC. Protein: CASSLRPGQATYEQYF.

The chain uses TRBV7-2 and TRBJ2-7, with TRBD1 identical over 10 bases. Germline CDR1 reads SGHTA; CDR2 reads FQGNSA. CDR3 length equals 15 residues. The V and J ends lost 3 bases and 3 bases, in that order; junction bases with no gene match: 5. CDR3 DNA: TGTGCCAGCAGCTTGGGGACAGGGGCGTACTACGAGCAGTACTTC. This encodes CASSLGTGAYYEQYF.

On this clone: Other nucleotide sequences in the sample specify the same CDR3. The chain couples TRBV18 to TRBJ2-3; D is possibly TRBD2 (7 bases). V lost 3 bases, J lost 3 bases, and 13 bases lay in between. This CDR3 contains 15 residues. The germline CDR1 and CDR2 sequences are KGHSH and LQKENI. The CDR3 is CASSPGGGRTDTQYF. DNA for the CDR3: TGTGCCAGCTCACCTGGGGGGGGCCGAACAGATACGCAGTATTTT.

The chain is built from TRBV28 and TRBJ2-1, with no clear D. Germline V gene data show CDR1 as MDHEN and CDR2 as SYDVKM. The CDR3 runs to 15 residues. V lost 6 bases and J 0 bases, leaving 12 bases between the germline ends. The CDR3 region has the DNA TGTGCCAGCAGCCGTAACTACCCCTCCTACAATGAGCAGTTCTTC. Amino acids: CASSRNYPSYNEQFF.

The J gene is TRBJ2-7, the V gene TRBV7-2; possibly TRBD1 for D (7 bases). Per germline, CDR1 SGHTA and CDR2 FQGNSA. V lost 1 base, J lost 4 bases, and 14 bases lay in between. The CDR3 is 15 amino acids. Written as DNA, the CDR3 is TGTGCCAGCAGCTTAGTCCCCCAGGGGGGATACGAGCAGTACTTC. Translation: CASSLVPQGGYEQYF.

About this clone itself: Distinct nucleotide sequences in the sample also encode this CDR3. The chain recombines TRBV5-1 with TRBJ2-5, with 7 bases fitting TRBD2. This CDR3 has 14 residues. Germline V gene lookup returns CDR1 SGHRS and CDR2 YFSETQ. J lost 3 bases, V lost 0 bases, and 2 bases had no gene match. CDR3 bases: TGCGCCAGCAGCTTGGCGGGGGGAGAAGAGACCCAGTACTTC. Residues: CASSLAGGEETQYF.

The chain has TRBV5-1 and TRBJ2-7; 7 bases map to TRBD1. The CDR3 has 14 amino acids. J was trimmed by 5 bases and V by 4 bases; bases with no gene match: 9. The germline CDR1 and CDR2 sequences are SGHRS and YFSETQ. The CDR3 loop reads CASSRGQAADEQYF. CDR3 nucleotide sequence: TGCGCCAGCAGCAGAGGACAGGCGGCGGACGAGCAGTACTTC.

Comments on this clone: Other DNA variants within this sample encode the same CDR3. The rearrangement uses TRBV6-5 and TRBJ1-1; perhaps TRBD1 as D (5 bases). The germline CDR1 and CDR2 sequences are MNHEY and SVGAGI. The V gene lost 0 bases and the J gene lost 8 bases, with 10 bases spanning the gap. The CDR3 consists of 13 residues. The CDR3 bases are TGTGCCAGCAGTTACTCTGCGGGGACCGAAGCTTTCTTT. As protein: CASSYSAGTEAFF.

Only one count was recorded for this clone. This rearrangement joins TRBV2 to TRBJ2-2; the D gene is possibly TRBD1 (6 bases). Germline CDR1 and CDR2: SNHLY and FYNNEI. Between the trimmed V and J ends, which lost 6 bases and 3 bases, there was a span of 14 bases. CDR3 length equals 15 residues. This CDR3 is CASRRTDPYTGELFF. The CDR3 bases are TGTGCCAGCAGGCGGACAGACCCCTACACCGGGGAGCTGTTTTTT.

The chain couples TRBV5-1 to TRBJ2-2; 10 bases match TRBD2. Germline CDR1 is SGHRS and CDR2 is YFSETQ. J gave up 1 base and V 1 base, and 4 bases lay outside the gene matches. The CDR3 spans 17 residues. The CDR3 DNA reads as TGCGCCAGCAGCTTGCAGACTAGCGGGCAGAACACCGGGGAGCTGTTTTTT. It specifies CASSLQTSGQNTGELFF.

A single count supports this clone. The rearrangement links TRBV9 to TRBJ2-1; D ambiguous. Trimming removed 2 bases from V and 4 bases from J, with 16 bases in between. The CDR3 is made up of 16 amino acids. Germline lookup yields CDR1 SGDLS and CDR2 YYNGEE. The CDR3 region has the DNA TGTGCCAGCAGCGTTCGGACCGAAAAGATATACAATGAGCAGTTCTTC. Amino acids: CASSVRTEKIYNEQFF.

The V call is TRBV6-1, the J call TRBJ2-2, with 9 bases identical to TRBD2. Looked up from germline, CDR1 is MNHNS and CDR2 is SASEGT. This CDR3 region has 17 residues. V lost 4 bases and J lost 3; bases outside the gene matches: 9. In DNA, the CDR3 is TGTGCCAGCAGTGGAGGATCGACTAGCGGTTACACCGGGGAGCTGTTTTTT. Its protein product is CASSGGSTSGYTGELFF.

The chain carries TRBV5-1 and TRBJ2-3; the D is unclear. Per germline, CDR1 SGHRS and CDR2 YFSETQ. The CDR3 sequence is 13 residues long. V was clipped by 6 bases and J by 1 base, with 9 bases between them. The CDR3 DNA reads TGCGCCAGCACGGACCTCCGCACAGATACGCAGTATTTT. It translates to CASTDLRTDTQYF.

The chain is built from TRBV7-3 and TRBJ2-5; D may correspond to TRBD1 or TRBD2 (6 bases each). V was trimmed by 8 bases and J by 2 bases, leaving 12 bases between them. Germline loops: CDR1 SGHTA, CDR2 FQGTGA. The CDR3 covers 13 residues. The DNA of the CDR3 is TGTGCCAGCGGAAGGGGGGCGCAAGAGACCCAGTACTTC. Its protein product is CASGRGAQETQYF.

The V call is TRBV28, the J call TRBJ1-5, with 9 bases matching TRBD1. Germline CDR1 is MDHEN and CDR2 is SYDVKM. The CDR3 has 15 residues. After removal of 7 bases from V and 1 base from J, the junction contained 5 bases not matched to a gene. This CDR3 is CASNTGGGSNQPQHF. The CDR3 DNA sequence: TGTGCCAGCAATACAGGGGGCGGAAGCAATCAGCCCCAGCATTTT.

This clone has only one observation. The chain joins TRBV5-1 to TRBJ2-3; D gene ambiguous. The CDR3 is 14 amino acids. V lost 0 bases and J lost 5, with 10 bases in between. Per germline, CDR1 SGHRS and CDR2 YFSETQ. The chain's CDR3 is CASSLDGSVDTQYF. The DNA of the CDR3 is TGCGCCAGCAGCTTGGACGGTTCAGTAGATACGCAGTATTTT.

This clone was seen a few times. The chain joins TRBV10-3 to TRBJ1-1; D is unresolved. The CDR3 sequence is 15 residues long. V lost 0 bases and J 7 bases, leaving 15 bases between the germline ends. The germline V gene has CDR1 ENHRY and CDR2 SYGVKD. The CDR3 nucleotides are TGTGCCATCAGTGAGTCGCGGCAGTTGGGAGTTGAAGCTTTCTTT. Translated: CAISESRQLGVEAFF.

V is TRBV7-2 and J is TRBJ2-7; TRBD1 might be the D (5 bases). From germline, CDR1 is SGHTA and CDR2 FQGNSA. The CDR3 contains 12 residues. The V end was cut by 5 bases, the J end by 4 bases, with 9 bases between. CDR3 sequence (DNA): TGTGCCAGCAGCAATCGACAGTACGAGCAGTACTTC. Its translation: CASSNRQYEQYF.

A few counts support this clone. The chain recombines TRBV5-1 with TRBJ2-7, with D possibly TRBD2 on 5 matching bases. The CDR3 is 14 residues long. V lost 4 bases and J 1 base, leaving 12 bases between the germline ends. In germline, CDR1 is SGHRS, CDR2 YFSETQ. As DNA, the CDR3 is TGCGCCAGCAGCGACTACGGGATATCCTACGAGCAGTACTTC. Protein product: CASSDYGISYEQYF.

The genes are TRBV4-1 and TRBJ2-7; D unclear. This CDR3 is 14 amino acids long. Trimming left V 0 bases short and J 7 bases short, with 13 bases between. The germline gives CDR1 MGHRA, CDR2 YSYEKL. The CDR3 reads CASSQDYFLFEQYF. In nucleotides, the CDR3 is TGCGCCAGCAGCCAAGATTACTTTCTTTTTGAGCAGTACTTC.